Below, 18 T cell receptor beta chains from the same sample are listed, as sequenced in a study of blood T cells in healthy people across ages. Using a J-beta primer mix together with a sample-barcoded 5' primer, a second PCR was run for about 7 to 12 cycles. TCRdb analysed the 5' RACE reads with MiXCR anew, one entry per CDR3 protein. The data contain about 640,000 distinct CDR3 sequences, 25% to 35% of them singletons. The material sequenced was blood. All receptors derive from a woman of 80 years or more in good health.

In its sample, this clonotype ranks as medium-sized. The chain couples TRBV20-1 to TRBJ2-3; 12 bases match TRBD2. V dropped 3 bases and J dropped 11; count of bases not matched to a gene: 9. Germline lookup yields CDR1 DFQATT and CDR2 SNEGSKA (reference sequence). This CDR3 has 14 amino acids. CDR3 region: CSARRLAGGVMQYF. The CDR3 DNA follows: TGCAGTGCTAGGCGCCTAGCGGGGGGGGTTATGCAGTATTTT.

At least ten counts were recorded for this clonotype. The rearrangement joins TRBV20-1 to TRBJ2-1; 11 bases are shared with TRBD2. Germline CDR1 DFQATT, CDR2 SNEGSKA (reference sequence). V trimming: 3 bases; J trimming: 4 bases; junction bases outside the gene matches: 5. The CDR3 loop spans 15 amino acids. The CDR3: CSASPIAGGYNEQFF. As DNA, the CDR3 is TGCAGTGCTAGTCCCATAGCGGGGGGGTACAATGAGCAGTTCTTC.

This clonotype was seen many times. V gene TRBV20-1 combines with J gene TRBJ1-2; tentative D call: TRBD1 (5 bases). This CDR3 has 16 amino acids. Trimming took 2 bases from V and 5 from J, leaving 21 bases between them. In germline, CDR1 is DFQATT, CDR2 SNEGSKA (reference sequence). CDR3 sequence reads: CSARYSWGFVGYGYTF. The CDR3 DNA follows: TGCAGTGCTAGATATTCTTGGGGCTTTGTGGGGTATGGCTACACCTTC.

The table lists this clonotype with a few counts. V and J are TRBV20-1 and TRBJ2-3; possibly TRBD1 or TRBD2 for D (6 bases each). The length of the CDR3 is 15 residues. Trimming stripped 3 bases from V and 0 bases from J, with 13 bases between. Germline loops: CDR1 DFQATT, CDR2 SNEGSKA (reference sequence). The CDR3 region has the DNA TGCAGTGCTAGTTTACGGGGGCCCAGCACAGATACGCAGTATTTT. Encoded protein: CSASLRGPSTDTQYF.

This clonotype was seen more than once but under ten times. A read error may explain this, as a much larger clone is one base away. The chain has TRBV12-3 or TRBV12-4 and TRBJ1-2, with D uncertain. The CDR3 contains 15 residues. V was pared by 3 bases and J by 2 bases, with 13 bases between. CDR3 sequence reads: CASSFPSAENYGYTF. CDR3 sequence (DNA): TGTGCCAGCAGTTTTCCAAGCGCTGAGAACTATGGCTACACCTTC.

The V and J genes are TRBV28 and TRBJ2-1; maybe TRBD2 (5 bases). This CDR3 has 13 residues. CDR1 and CDR2 from the germline V gene are MDHEN and SYDVKM. V lost 3 bases and J lost 7, with 10 bases in between. CDR3 amino acids: CASSLAAVNEQFF. Here the CDR3 DNA reads TGTGCCAGCAGTTTGGCAGCGGTTAATGAGCAGTTCTTC.

This chain links TRBV19 with TRBJ1-2; weak D call: TRBD1 (5 bases). Germline CDR1 is LNHDA and CDR2 is SQIVND (reference sequence). There are 13 residues in the CDR3. Trimming cost V 4 bases and J 4 bases, with 10 bases left between them. CDR3 nucleotide sequence: TGTGCCAGTAGTAGCAGGGACCGCTATGGCTACACCTTC. It yields the protein CASSSRDRYGYTF.

This clonotype was found many times. The chain is built from TRBV4-3 and TRBJ2-3, with D unresolved. The length of the CDR3 is 15 residues. Deletions cut 4 bases from V and 1 base from J, with 12 bases between. Germline CDR1 reads LGHNA; CDR2 reads YSLEER. The CDR3 DNA is TGCGCCAGCAGCCCCAGGTTGGTTGGCACAGATACGCAGTATTTT. Translation: CASSPRLVGTDTQYF.

This clonotype was counted ten times or more. The chain combines TRBV20-1 with TRBJ2-1; D not resolved. The V and J ends lost 0 bases and 10 bases respectively, with 13 bases between them. The CDR3 runs 13 residues. Germline V gene sequence: CDR1 DFQATT, CDR2 SNEGSKA (reference sequence). The CDR3 DNA sequence: TGCAGTGCTAGAGATATGGGCGTTATCGAGCAGTTCTTC. Translation: CSARDMGVIEQFF.

This clonotype was recorded many times. J is TRBJ2-4 and V is TRBV5-1; D not resolved. V shed 2 bases and J shed 7 bases, with 13 bases lying between them. CDR1 is SGHRS and CDR2 is YFSETQ in the germline V gene. CDR3 size: 14 residues. This CDR3 reads CASSFGSELNIQYF. In nucleotides, the CDR3 is TGCGCCAGCAGCTTCGGCAGCGAATTGAACATTCAGTACTTC. The full variable domain, its missing parts supplied by reference TRBV5-1 and TRBJ2-4, is KAGVTQTPRYLIKTRGQQVTLSCSPISGHRSVSWYQQTPGQGLQFLFEYFSETQRNKGNFPGRFSGRQFSNSRSEMNVSTLELGDSALYLCASSFGSELNIQYFGAGTRLSVL.

This clonotype was counted at least ten times. This rearrangement joins TRBV5-1 to TRBJ2-7; the D gene is possibly TRBD1 (7 bases). Per the germline V gene, CDR1 is SGHRS and CDR2 is YFSETQ. Trimming left V 5 bases short and J 1 base short, with 16 bases between. The CDR3 length is 15 residues. The CDR3 coding sequence is TGCGCCAGCAGGCGGGACAGAGGATCATCCTACGAGCAGTACTTC. Amino acid sequence: CASRRDRGSSYEQYF.

The chain joins TRBV27 to TRBJ2-2; tentative D call: TRBD1 (5 bases). The germline V gene has CDR1 MNHEY and CDR2 SMNVEV (reference sequence). This CDR3 region has 16 residues. The V gene lost 5 bases and the J gene lost 6 bases, with 19 bases spanning the gap. CDR3 DNA: TGTGCCAGCAGTCTAACTCGGACATGGATCTCCGGGGAGCTGTTTTTT. Its protein is CASSLTRTWISGELFF.

Ten or more counts support this clonotype. This chain joins TRBV6-1 and TRBJ2-7, with D perhaps being TRBD1 or TRBD2 (5 bases each). V gave up 7 bases and J gave up 0 bases, with 16 bases separating them. CDR3 length equals 15 residues. The germline V gene has CDR1 MNHNS and CDR2 SASEGT. The CDR3 DNA reads TGTGCCAGCAACGAACCGGCAGGGAGCTCCTACGAGCAGTACTTC. Translation: CASNEPAGSSYEQYF.

The chain employs TRBV24-1 and TRBJ1-4, with 7 nucleotides matching TRBD1. V dropped 9 bases and J dropped 5; count of bases not matched to a gene: 5. The CDR3 runs to 13 residues. CDR1 is KGHDR and CDR2 is SFDVKD in the germline V gene. The CDR3 DNA reads TGTGCCACCCGGGACAGCCGCAATGAAAAACTGTTTTTT. This sequence encodes CATRDSRNEKLFF.

Regarding this clonotype: Just one base apart from a much larger clone, this may be a read error. The chain links TRBV5-1 to TRBJ2-3; D is perhaps TRBD1 (8 bases). Germline values: CDR1 SGHRS, CDR2 YFSETQ. The germline V and J ends were trimmed by 3 bases and 4 bases, with 15 bases remaining between them. This CDR3 region has 15 residues. CDR3 protein: CASSSGGQEADTQYF. The CDR3 coding sequence is TGCGCCAGCAGCTCGGGGGGACAGGAGGCAGATACGCAGTATTTT.

The gene calls are TRBV12-5 and TRBJ1-1; D is ambiguous. CDR1 and CDR2 (germline): LGHNT, FRNRAP. The CDR3 sequence is 13 residues long. Trimming removed 1 base at V and 1 base at J, with 4 bases between. The CDR3 protein is CASGLDANTEAFF. DNA for the CDR3: TGTGCTAGTGGTTTGGACGCGAACACTGAAGCTTTCTTT.

The CDR3, as DNA: TGCAGTGCTAGAGACTACCGGCGCCAAGAGACCCAGTACTTC. This gives the protein CSARDYRRQETQYF. The chain uses TRBV20-1 and TRBJ2-5; D gene ambiguous. Trimming shortened V by 0 bases and J by 1 base, and 9 bases separated the two germline ends. The CDR3 covers 14 residues. Germline values: CDR1 DFQATT, CDR2 SNEGSKA (reference sequence).

Many counts were recorded for this clonotype. This could be a read error, since a much larger clone is one nucleotide away. The chain joins TRBV20-1 to TRBJ1-2, with D possibly TRBD1 on 5 matching bases. This CDR3 comprises 14 residues. Per the germline V gene, CDR1 is DFQATT and CDR2 is SNEGSKA (reference sequence). V lost 3 bases, J lost 6 bases, and 17 bases lay in between. The CDR3 spells CSASERQGRNGYTF. The CDR3 DNA is TGCAGTGCTAGTGAGAGGCAGGGCCGTAATGGCTACACCTTC.